Listed below are T cell receptor beta chains from one sample, sequenced in a study of brain T cells in children with intractable seizures. TCRdb keeps only in-frame clones here, not all; method: immunoSEQ multiplex PCR. The sample records under 150,000 clones, approximately 94% being singletons. The starting material was peripheral blood, obtained at surgery. These receptors all come from a boy younger than two with hemimegalencephaly and intractable seizures. Each CDR3 is given without its conserved first and last residue. Fields, in order: J gene, V gene, CDR3 protein.

TRBJ2-5,TRBV18,ASSPIPGLAEETQY
TRBJ1-1,TRBV14,ASSPPRQGGTEAF
TRBJ2-3,TRBV4-1,ASSQGPGADTQY
TRBJ2-1,TRBV7-9,ASSLPEGTTTQYVSEQF
TRBJ2-3,TRBV24-1,ATGGQPDTQY
TRBJ2-3,TRBV4-2,ASSQEAALTDTQY
TRBJ1-1,TRBV15,ATGSGGVRMNTEAF
TRBJ2-7,TRBV30,AWICGTYEQY
TRBJ2-5,TRBV28,ASSNRDRGRAETQY
TRBJ1-1,TRBV14,ASSLRGVETAF
TRBJ2-3,TRBV11-2,ASSLDLEDTQY
TRBJ2-1,TRBV10-3,AISESRTRGNEQF
TRBJ1-2,TRBV18,ASSPSAQRVGYT
TRBJ2-5,TRBV5-4,ASSLAARAETQY
TRBJ1-2,TRBV25-1,ASSETAVNYGYT
TRBJ2-3,TRBV5-4,ASSHGGTDTQY
TRBJ2-1,TRBV9,ASTLTSGTQYNEQF
TRBJ1-2,TRBV6-2/TRBV6-3,ASSYGGTYGYT
TRBJ2-5,TRBV6-6,ASKATSGRETQY
TRBJ2-7,TRBV6-6,ASSPLDGAIHSYEQY
TRBJ2-1,TRBV11-1,ASSPRLAGGGNEQF
TRBJ2-3,TRBV18,ASSILAGGTDTQY
TRBJ2-2,TRBV7-3,ASSPQAGGNTGELF
TRBJ1-2,TRBV9,ASSGMGGLYGYT
TRBJ2-3,TRBV4-2,ASSPRRSGASTDTQY
TRBJ1-6,TRBV28,ASHSRGNSPLH
TRBJ1-5,TRBV24-1,ATSDPTGQGRYNQPQH
TRBJ1-6,TRBV4-1,ASSQDGGQGNSPLH
TRBJ2-3,TRBV28,ASSPTSGRGDTQY
TRBJ1-1,TRBV27,ASSRLTGGLNTEAF
TRBJ2-6,TRBV11-3,ASSLDRSKAGTGANVLT
TRBJ1-1,TRBV11-2,ASSSGQGWDTEAF
TRBJ2-1,TRBV3-1/TRBV3-2,ASSQDLRGPYNEQF
TRBJ2-7,TRBV28,ASTTPGTRAHEQY
TRBJ1-1,TRBV11-2,ASSLWGIGTEAF
TRBJ2-2,TRBV28,ASVGDRSTGELF
TRBJ1-6,TRBV30,ACDRGNSPLH
TRBJ2-7,TRBV12-3/TRBV12-4,ASSLTGGGEQY
TRBJ2-5,TRBV7-9,ASSFSGITRETQY
TRBJ2-4,TRBV28,ASSPPATGPRAHFQNIQY
TRBJ2-2,TRBV9,ASSVGQGVTGELF
TRBJ1-1,TRBV19,ASMAPPTVNTEAF
TRBJ1-5,TRBV7-2,ASSLAGARGNQPQH
TRBJ2-5,TRBV27,ASGGGQETQY
TRBJ2-7,TRBV6-5,ASSYSGLAPSYEQY